This T cell receptor beta chain was sequenced during a study of response to subunit inactivated influenza vaccine. Germline trimming cut 2 bases from V and 2 bases from J; bases unmatched to any gene: 1. Per germline, CDR1 SGHRS and CDR2 YFSETQ. The CDR3 is made up of 15 amino acids. MiXCR, run by TCRdb on the RT-PCR reads, gives a single entry per CDR3 protein. Among 710,000 or so distinct CDR3 sequences, around a sixth were seen once, and the ten largest hold under 14%. This clonotype originated in a man in his forties or fifties who received an inactivated influenza vaccine. The gene calls are TRBV5-1 and TRBJ2-6; 7 bases agree with TRBD1. The sequencing here drew on PBMCs from blood, taken 11 to 12 days after vaccination. The CDR3 nucleotides are TGCGCCAGCAGCTTTGACAGGGCTGGGGCCAACGTCCTGACTTTC. It specifies CASSFDRAGANVLTF.